The 6 T cell receptor beta chains below come from one sample, sequenced in a study of identical twins (dated by TCRdb to 2016 to 2017). Library method: 5' RACE. TCRdb names Illumina HiSeq 2000 as the instrument used. The public sequencing data were trimmed at Q25 with fastp and processed into clonotypes with MiXCR by TCRdb, which kept only in-frame beta chains. Here each entry gathers all rows of one CDR3 protein and keeps the most common genes and DNA. Across this sample there are 400,000 to 500,000 distinct CDR3 sequences, with around 15% seen only once. The ten top clones hold about 1% of the sample. This sample was also put to use in a study of yellow fever vaccine responses in identical twins.

Material: CD4+ T cells sorted from blood. Receptors originate from a woman younger than 35 in good health.

The chain uses TRBV27 and TRBJ2-3; 8 positions match TRBD1. Trimming removed 7 bases from V and 2 bases from J; junction bases left unmatched: 11. CDR1 MNHEY and CDR2 SMNVEV come from the germline V gene (reference sequence). There are 16 residues in the CDR3. CDR3 sequence (DNA): TGTGCCAGCACCCGAAAGGGGACAGGAAACACAGATACGCAGTATTTT. Protein: CASTRKGTGNTDTQYF.

This clonotype was detected ten times or more. V usage is TRBV12-3 or TRBV12-4 and J usage is TRBJ2-1, with 11 bases identical to TRBD2. This CDR3 is built from 15 residues. With 6 bases clipped from V and 4 bases from J, the junction kept 5 bases outside the gene matches. The CDR3 nucleotides read TGTGCCAGCAGGCCCCGGACTAGCGGGTACAATGAGCAGTTCTTC. Translating it yields CASRPRTSGYNEQFF.

This clonotype was counted between two and nine times. This sequence joins TRBV7-2 and TRBJ1-2; D is unresolved. Germline-derived CDR1 and CDR2 are SGHTA and FQGNSA. V lost 4 bases to trimming and J lost 6 bases, with 9 bases between them. The CDR3 consists of 12 residues. The CDR3: CASSSVGDGYTF. In nucleotides, the CDR3 is TGTGCCAGCAGCTCCGTAGGTGATGGCTACACCTTC.

Many counts were recorded for this clonotype. The J gene is TRBJ1-1, the V gene TRBV12-3 or TRBV12-4; 10 bases agree with TRBD1. The J segment lost 5 bases and the V segment lost 2 bases, leaving 5 bases of the junction unmatched. The CDR3 runs 15 residues. The CDR3 is CASSLTPGQGTEAFF. CDR3 nucleotides: TGTGCCAGCAGTTTAACCCCGGGACAGGGGACTGAAGCTTTCTTT.

The chain joins TRBV5-5 to TRBJ2-5, with 11 bases aligning to TRBD2. Germline values: CDR1 SGHKS, CDR2 YYEKEE (reference sequence). V lost 6 bases, J lost 2 bases, and 6 bases stayed unmatched. This CDR3 comprises 15 residues. The CDR3 loop reads CASTPSGGKQETQYF. DNA of the CDR3: TGTGCCAGCACCCCTAGCGGGGGGAAACAAGAGACCCAGTACTTC.

Only a few counts were recorded for this clonotype. J is TRBJ2-7 and V is TRBV20-1; D is ambiguous. CDR3 size: 12 residues. CDR1 DFQATT and CDR2 SNEGSKA come from the germline V gene (reference sequence). The V end was cut by 7 bases, the J end by 1 base, with 11 bases between. The CDR3 protein is CSGSGVSYEQYF. In DNA form, the CDR3 reads TGCAGTGGGTCTGGGGTTTCCTACGAGCAGTACTTC.